Below are 9 T cell receptor beta chains sequenced from a single sample in a study of blood T cell repertoires in COVID-19. Here immunoSEQ multiplex PCR was the method, and the copy in TCRdb shows in-frame clones only, minus some. The sample has around 87,000 clones, approximately 80% seen once; the top ten hold just under 10%. Material for sequencing was peripheral blood. The receptors come from a woman at least 80 years old with acute or convalescent COVID-19.

This chain uses TRBV9 with TRBJ1-3, with a possible D match to TRBD1 (6 bases). V was clipped by 4 bases and J by 6 bases, with 17 bases between them. CDR3 size: 15 residues. Per the germline V gene, CDR1 is SGDLS and CDR2 is YYNGEE. The CDR3 sequence is CASSLNREPLNTIYF. The CDR3, as DNA: TGTGCCAGCAGCCTGAACAGGGAACCCTTAAACACCATATATTTT.

The rearrangement links TRBV6-5 to TRBJ1-4, with D possibly being TRBD1 (5 bases). The CDR3 runs 16 residues. CDR1 MNHEY and CDR2 SVGAGI come from the germline V gene. Deletions cut 1 base from V and 7 bases from J, with 16 bases between. In DNA form, the CDR3 reads TGTGCCAGCAGTTACTTGGCAGGGAAGGGCCCTGAAAAACTGTTTTTT. This codes for CASSYLAGKGPEKLFF.

This rearrangement joins TRBV13 to TRBJ1-6, with TRBD1 identical over 8 bases. The germline V gene encodes CDR1 PRHDT and CDR2 FYEKMQ (reference sequence). This CDR3 spans 14 amino acids. The J segment lost 10 bases and the V segment lost 2 bases, leaving 4 bases of the junction unmatched. CDR3 loop: CASSLPGGRSPLHF. The CDR3 nucleotides read TGTGCCAGCAGCTTACCAGGGGGCAGGTCACCCCTCCACTTT. Full variable domain (rest looked up from reference TRBV13 and TRBJ1-6): AAGVIQSPRHLIKEKRETATLKCYPIPRHDTVYWYQQGPGQDPQFLISFYEKMQSDKGSIPDRFSAQQFSDYHSELNMSSLELGDSALYFCASSLPGGRSPLHFGNGTRLTVT.

The J gene is TRBJ1-4, the V gene TRBV4-1; the match to TRBD1 covers 7 bases. This CDR3 spans 18 amino acids. V lost 4 bases to trimming and J lost 0 bases; unmatched junction nucleotides: 11. CDR1 and CDR2 from the germline V gene are MGHRA and YSYEKL. The chain's CDR3 is CASSPIRQGGTTNEKLFF. DNA of the CDR3: TGCGCCAGCAGCCCGATAAGACAGGGTGGCACAACTAATGAAAAACTGTTTTTT.

V usage is TRBV6-5 and J usage is TRBJ1-5; TRBD1 matches at 9 bases. CDR3 length: 13 residues. Germline V gene sequence: CDR1 MNHEY, CDR2 SVGAGI. V lost 7 bases and J lost 5; bases outside the gene matches: 3. This CDR3 reads CASTWDRDQPQHF. In DNA, the CDR3 is TGTGCCAGCACATGGGACAGGGATCAGCCCCAGCATTTT.

This clone was detected ten times or more. The J gene is TRBJ1-4, the V gene TRBV9; tentative D call: TRBD1 (5 bases). V was clipped by 4 bases and J by 3 bases, with 16 bases between them. The CDR3 loop spans 16 amino acids. Per germline, CDR1 SGDLS and CDR2 YYNGEE. CDR3 coding DNA: TGTGCCAGCAGCCCCGATGGGGGGGGAGCTAATGAAAAACTGTTTTTT. Translating it yields CASSPDGGGANEKLFF.

The chain recombines TRBV9 with TRBJ2-3; D is uncertain. The length of the CDR3 is 13 residues. The germline V gene has CDR1 SGDLS and CDR2 YYNGEE. V was trimmed by 1 base and J by 6 bases, leaving 9 bases between them. The CDR3 is CASSVPGSDTQYF. The CDR3 coding sequence is TGTGCCAGCAGCGTACCTGGCTCTGATACGCAGTATTTT.

The genes are TRBV4-2 and TRBJ2-1; possible D gene TRBD1, 5 bases. The CDR3 spans 15 residues. Looked up from germline, CDR1 is LGHNA and CDR2 is YNFKEQ. Trimming stripped 0 bases from V and 3 bases from J, with 9 bases between. This chain's CDR3 is CASSQDLGVYNEQFF. The CDR3 DNA follows: TGTGCCAGCAGCCAAGATCTAGGGGTCTACAATGAGCAGTTCTTC.

The J gene is TRBJ2-7, the V gene TRBV12-2; the D call of TRBD2 is as the table states it, not checked on the DNA. TRBV12-2 is a listed pseudogene. CDR3 size: 15 residues. CDR3 sequence reads: CASRLEISGSYEQYF. DNA of the CDR3: TGTGCAAGTCGCTTAGAGATTAGCGGGAGTTACGAGCAGTACTTC.